These 6 T cell receptor beta chains were sequenced from one sample in a study of radiotherapy plus CTLA-4 blockade in lung cancer. The protocol was immunoSEQ multiplex PCR, while the TCRdb copy is restricted to in-frame clones and leaves out a portion. The top ten hold approximately 5.2% of the sample, which has roughly 120,000 clones, about 83% seen once. The specimen was peripheral blood, collected from a patient treated with radiotherapy plus ipilimumab. Receptor source: a human donor with non-small cell lung cancer who had a partial response to radiotherapy plus ipilimumab.

The sample holds a few counts of this clone. The J gene is TRBJ2-4, the V gene TRBV28, with 7 positions matching TRBD1. Germline CDR1 is MDHEN and CDR2 is SYDVKM. V lost 4 bases and J lost 0; bases outside the gene matches: 6. The CDR3 extends over 16 amino acids. The CDR3 bases are TGTGCCAGCAGTTCTTGGGACAGCCTAGCCAAAAACATTCAGTACTTC. Amino acid sequence: CASSSWDSLAKNIQYF.

This clone has a handful of counts. This sequence joins TRBV18 and TRBJ1-3; 7 nucleotides line up with TRBD1. The J segment lost 3 bases and the V segment lost 2 bases, leaving 13 bases of the junction unmatched. Per the germline V gene, CDR1 is KGHSH and CDR2 is LQKENI. The CDR3 loop spans 18 amino acids. CDR3 sequence: CASSPKGQSTSGGNTIYF. The CDR3 nucleotides read TGTGCCAGCTCACCAAAGGGACAGTCAACTTCGGGTGGAAACACCATATATTTT.

The V and J genes are TRBV30 and TRBJ1-4, with a weak D call TRBD1 (5 bases). Germline V lookup: CDR1 GTSNPN, CDR2 SVGIG (reference sequence). This CDR3 contains 13 residues. V lost 0 bases, J lost 8 bases, and 10 bases lay in between. CDR3 nucleotides: TGTGCCTGGAGTGTCTCCAGGGCCGAAAAACTGTTTTTT. Translated: CAWSVSRAEKLFF.

The CDR3 DNA follows: TGTGCCAGCAGTCAACCGGGACAGGGGCTAAATGAGCAGTTCTTC. This translates into CASSQPGQGLNEQFF. V and J are TRBV6-6 and TRBJ2-1; 10 bases align to TRBD1. This CDR3 has 15 amino acids. The J segment lost 7 bases and the V segment lost 5 bases, leaving 8 bases of the junction unmatched. Germline CDR1 is MNHNY and CDR2 is SVGAGI (reference sequence).

The chain recombines TRBV12-5 with TRBJ1-2, with TRBD1 as a possible D gene (5 bases). The CDR3 runs to 15 residues. V gave up 1 base and J gave up 0 bases, with 9 bases separating them. Germline values: CDR1 LGHNT, CDR2 FRNRAP. The CDR3 region is CASGLERGANYGYTF. The CDR3 nucleotides are TGTGCTAGTGGTTTGGAGCGGGGGGCTAACTATGGCTACACCTTC.

V and J are TRBV19 and TRBJ1-1; D is unclear. Trimming cost V 2 bases and J 0 bases, with 7 bases left between them. The length of the CDR3 is 14 residues. CDR1 is LNHDA and CDR2 is SQIVND in the germline V gene (reference sequence). CDR3 region: CASSILRMNTEAFF. CDR3 bases: TGTGCCAGTAGTATATTGAGGATGAACACTGAAGCTTTCTTT. Combining the CDR3 with reference TRBV19 and TRBJ1-1 gives the whole variable domain DGGITQSPKYLFRKEGQNVTLSCEQNLNHDAMYWYRQDPGQGLRLIYYSQIVNDFQKGDIAEGYSVSREKKESFPLTVTSAQKNPTAFYLCASSILRMNTEAFFGQGTRLTVV.